This is a list of T cell receptor beta chains from one sample in a study of beta chain features in type 1 diabetes. TCRdb's table, derived via immunoSEQ multiplex PCR, lists solely in-frame clones and lacks some. Of some 230,000 clones in the sample, around 10% are singletons; the top ten hold just under 0.035%. Sequencing was done on a sample of naive CD4+ T cells from blood. These receptors all come from a woman younger than 35 in good health. Each CDR3 is given with its conserved first and last residue. The order of the fields is J gene, D gene, V gene, clone size, CDR3 DNA, CDR3 protein. The D gene is left open where the match is weak. Some rows mark clone size as missing; the rest say once, few, many or name a class of expanded clone.

j_call: TRBJ2-1
d_call: TRBD2
v_call: TRBV11-2
clone_size: few
cdr3_nt: TGTGCCAGCAGCTTAGACCCACTAGCGAACAATGAGCAGTTCTTC
cdr3_aa: CASSLDPLANNEQFF

j_call: TRBJ1-2
d_call: TRBD1
v_call: TRBV6-5
clone_size: .
cdr3_nt: TGTGCCAGCAGTCCCCGGGACAGGGGGCTTGGTGGCTACACCTTC
cdr3_aa: CASSPRDRGLGGYTF

j_call: TRBJ2-5
d_call: .
v_call: TRBV5-1
clone_size: .
cdr3_nt: TGCGCCAGCAGCTTGGCCCCCGGGGGTACGCAGACCCAGTACTTC
cdr3_aa: CASSLAPGGTQTQYF

j_call: TRBJ1-3
d_call: .
v_call: TRBV29-1
clone_size: .
cdr3_nt: TGCAGCGGCTCTGCGGGGGCTAACTCTGGAAACACCATATATTTT
cdr3_aa: CSGSAGANSGNTIYF

j_call: TRBJ2-2
d_call: .
v_call: TRBV15
clone_size: few
cdr3_nt: TGTGCCACCCTGGCGTGGGCCGGCGGGGAGCTGTTTTTT
cdr3_aa: CATLAWAGGELFF

j_call: TRBJ2-1
d_call: .
v_call: TRBV5-1
clone_size: .
cdr3_nt: TGCGCCAGCAGCTTGAGCGGGTTATACAATGAGCAGTTCTTC
cdr3_aa: CASSLSGLYNEQFF

j_call: TRBJ1-2
d_call: .
v_call: TRBV5-1
clone_size: few
cdr3_nt: TGCGCCAGCCGCGTTGAGGGAGAGACCAGTGGCTACACCTTC
cdr3_aa: CASRVEGETSGYTF

j_call: TRBJ2-4
d_call: .
v_call: TRBV5-1
clone_size: few
cdr3_nt: TGCGCCAGCAGCTCCCCCGGGGGAGACATTCAGTACTTC
cdr3_aa: CASSSPGGDIQYF

j_call: TRBJ1-2
d_call: .
v_call: TRBV5-1
clone_size: .
cdr3_nt: TGCGCCAGCAGCTCGTCGGGGGGTTCGAACTATGGCTACACCTTC
cdr3_aa: CASSSSGGSNYGYTF

j_call: TRBJ2-7
d_call: .
v_call: TRBV6-5
clone_size: few
cdr3_nt: TGTGCCAGCAGTGCCGGGTCCTACGAGCAGTACTTC
cdr3_aa: CASSAGSYEQYF

j_call: TRBJ2-1
d_call: TRBD2
v_call: TRBV29-1
clone_size: few
cdr3_nt: TGCAGCGCCAAAAGACTAGCGGGAGACAATGAGCAGTTCTTC
cdr3_aa: CSAKRLAGDNEQFF

j_call: TRBJ1-1
d_call: .
v_call: TRBV7-2
clone_size: few
cdr3_nt: TGTGCCAGCAGCGCCACACCTTGGAACACTGAAGCTTTCTTT
cdr3_aa: CASSATPWNTEAFF

j_call: TRBJ2-5
d_call: .
v_call: TRBV10-2
clone_size: .
cdr3_nt: TGCGCCAGCAGAAGGGGAGGCATACAAGAGACCCAGTACTTC
cdr3_aa: CASRRGGIQETQYF

j_call: TRBJ2-1
d_call: .
v_call: TRBV4-1
clone_size: few
cdr3_nt: TGCGCCAGCAGCCCCGGTCCTTACAATGAGCAGTTCTTC
cdr3_aa: CASSPGPYNEQFF

j_call: TRBJ2-1
d_call: TRBD2
v_call: TRBV7-9
clone_size: few
cdr3_nt: TGTGCCAGCAGCTTAGGAGCGGGAGTTTACAATGAGCAGTTCTTC
cdr3_aa: CASSLGAGVYNEQFF

j_call: TRBJ1-5
d_call: .
v_call: TRBV19
clone_size: .
cdr3_nt: TGTGCCAGTCAAAAGGGGTTTAATCAGCCCCAGCATTTT
cdr3_aa: CASQKGFNQPQHF

j_call: TRBJ1-5
d_call: .
v_call: TRBV30
clone_size: .
cdr3_nt: TGTGCCTGGGGACTTTTCGGAAGCAATCAGCCCCAGCATTTT
cdr3_aa: CAWGLFGSNQPQHF

j_call: TRBJ1-5
d_call: .
v_call: TRBV30
clone_size: .
cdr3_nt: TGTGCCTGGAGTGTATTTCGAGAAAATCAGCCCCAGCATTTT
cdr3_aa: CAWSVFRENQPQHF

j_call: TRBJ2-7
d_call: TRBD2
v_call: TRBV30
clone_size: .
cdr3_nt: TGTGCCTGGAATGTACGGCTAGCGGGGGCCTACGAGCAGTACTTC
cdr3_aa: CAWNVRLAGAYEQYF

j_call: TRBJ2-6
d_call: .
v_call: TRBV4-1
clone_size: .
cdr3_nt: TGCGCCAGCAGCCAAGTGGGGGGCTCTGGGGCCAACGTCCTGACTTTC
cdr3_aa: CASSQVGGSGANVLTF

j_call: TRBJ2-5
d_call: TRBD1
v_call: TRBV6-5
clone_size: few
cdr3_nt: TGTGCCAGCGGAGGCCGGGACAGGGTCCAAGAGACCCAGTACTTC
cdr3_aa: CASGGRDRVQETQYF

j_call: TRBJ1-2
d_call: TRBD1
v_call: TRBV18
clone_size: few
cdr3_nt: TGTGCCAGCTCACCAACTCGGGACAGGGGCGATGGCTACACCTTC
cdr3_aa: CASSPTRDRGDGYTF

j_call: TRBJ2-1
d_call: .
v_call: TRBV2
clone_size: few
cdr3_nt: TGTGCCAGCAGTGCCTGGCAGGGAAGCTACAATGAGCAGTTCTTC
cdr3_aa: CASSAWQGSYNEQFF

j_call: TRBJ1-1
d_call: .
v_call: TRBV5-6
clone_size: few
cdr3_nt: TGTGCCAGCAGCCTCGACAGCTACACTGAAGCTTTCTTT
cdr3_aa: CASSLDSYTEAFF

j_call: TRBJ1-1
d_call: .
v_call: TRBV5-4
clone_size: .
cdr3_nt: TGTGCCAGCAGCTTGTCACAGAACACTGAAGCTTTCTTT
cdr3_aa: CASSLSQNTEAFF

j_call: TRBJ2-3
d_call: TRBD2
v_call: TRBV5-1
clone_size: few
cdr3_nt: TGCGCCAGCAGCCTGACTAGCGGGGGTATGAATTTT
cdr3_aa: CASSLTSGGMNF

j_call: TRBJ2-7
d_call: TRBD2
v_call: TRBV19
clone_size: few
cdr3_nt: TGTGCCAGCAGTCCGCTAGCGGGAGAGGGTGAGCAGTACTTC
cdr3_aa: CASSPLAGEGEQYF

j_call: TRBJ2-1
d_call: TRBD2
v_call: TRBV18
clone_size: few
cdr3_nt: TGTGCCAGCTCACCGACGGAGCTAGCGGGCAAAGGAGAGCAGTTCTTC
cdr3_aa: CASSPTELAGKGEQFF

j_call: TRBJ2-7
d_call: .
v_call: TRBV7-9
clone_size: .
cdr3_nt: TGTGCCAGCAGCTTAATCGGACTACGAGCAATGTACTTC
cdr3_aa: CASSLIGLRAMYF

j_call: TRBJ2-7
d_call: TRBD1
v_call: TRBV30
clone_size: few
cdr3_nt: TGTGCCTGGAGAGAACCGGGACAGGGCGCGAGAGAGCAGTACTTC
cdr3_aa: CAWREPGQGAREQYF

j_call: TRBJ1-1
d_call: .
v_call: TRBV10-3
clone_size: .
cdr3_nt: TGTGCCATCAGGCAAGGGGGGGACACTGAAGCTTTCTTT
cdr3_aa: CAIRQGGDTEAFF

j_call: TRBJ2-2
d_call: .
v_call: TRBV11-2
clone_size: .
cdr3_nt: TGTGCCAGCAGCTTAGCCCCCGTCGGCGGGGAGCTGTTTTTT
cdr3_aa: CASSLAPVGGELFF

j_call: TRBJ2-1
d_call: TRBD2
v_call: TRBV9
clone_size: few
cdr3_nt: TGTGCCAGCAGCGTAGTGGCGGGAGTAGGAAATGAGCAGTTCTTC
cdr3_aa: CASSVVAGVGNEQFF

j_call: TRBJ1-1
d_call: .
v_call: TRBV5-4
clone_size: .
cdr3_nt: TGTGCCAGCAGCCGCGAAATCCGTAGGAACACTGAAGCTTTCTTT
cdr3_aa: CASSREIRRNTEAFF

j_call: TRBJ2-5
d_call: .
v_call: TRBV11-2
clone_size: .
cdr3_nt: TGTGCCAGCAGCTTAGCCCCGGACTTTTCGCGGGAGACCCAGTACTTC
cdr3_aa: CASSLAPDFSRETQYF

j_call: TRBJ2-5
d_call: TRBD2
v_call: TRBV5-1
clone_size: .
cdr3_nt: TGCGCCAGCGGCCCGACACGGACTAGCGGGGTAGGGTACCAAGAGACCCAGTACTTC
cdr3_aa: CASGPTRTSGVGYQETQYF

j_call: TRBJ1-6
d_call: .
v_call: TRBV6-1
clone_size: .
cdr3_nt: TGTGCCAGCAGTGGCCTGGTTGGCACAGCGGCCTCTGGTAATTCACCCCTCCACTTT
cdr3_aa: CASSGLVGTAASGNSPLHF

j_call: TRBJ1-2
d_call: .
v_call: TRBV6-1
clone_size: few
cdr3_nt: TGTGCCAGCAGTGAATCAGGACTATGGGGCTACACCTTC
cdr3_aa: CASSESGLWGYTF

j_call: TRBJ1-5
d_call: TRBD1
v_call: TRBV27
clone_size: once
cdr3_nt: TGTGCCAGCAGTTCCGGGACAGGGGGCAGGCAGCCCCAGCATTTT
cdr3_aa: CASSSGTGGRQPQHF

j_call: TRBJ2-3
d_call: TRBD2
v_call: TRBV18
clone_size: .
cdr3_nt: TGTGCCAGCTCACCACCGGCACTAGCGGGAAAAGATACGCAGTATTTT
cdr3_aa: CASSPPALAGKDTQYF

j_call: TRBJ2-7
d_call: TRBD1
v_call: TRBV5-6
clone_size: .
cdr3_nt: TGTGCCAGCAGTTTGGACAGGTCCCACGAGCAGTACTTC
cdr3_aa: CASSLDRSHEQYF

j_call: TRBJ1-1
d_call: .
v_call: TRBV6-1
clone_size: few
cdr3_nt: TGTGCCAGCAGTTCAAAGAGGAACACTGAAGCTTTCTTT
cdr3_aa: CASSSKRNTEAFF

j_call: TRBJ2-7
d_call: .
v_call: TRBV4-1
clone_size: many
cdr3_nt: TGCGCCAGCAGCCAAGTCGATGGCAGGGCCTACGAGCAGTACTTC
cdr3_aa: CASSQVDGRAYEQYF

j_call: TRBJ1-5
d_call: .
v_call: TRBV6-4
clone_size: few
cdr3_nt: TGTGCCAGCAGTGTGGAGAGCAATCAGCCCCAGCATTTT
cdr3_aa: CASSVESNQPQHF

j_call: TRBJ2-3
d_call: TRBD1
v_call: TRBV30
clone_size: .
cdr3_nt: TGTGCCTGGAGGGGACGACAGGGGAGCACAGATACGCAGTATTTT
cdr3_aa: CAWRGRQGSTDTQYF

j_call: TRBJ2-7
d_call: .
v_call: TRBV5-1
clone_size: few
cdr3_nt: TGCGCCAGCAGCTTGGCCGGGGGTCTCCACGAGCAGTACTTC
cdr3_aa: CASSLAGGLHEQYF

j_call: TRBJ2-7
d_call: TRBD1
v_call: TRBV28
clone_size: few
cdr3_nt: TGTGCCAGCAGCCTGACCGGGACAGGAGCCTACGAGCAGTACTTC
cdr3_aa: CASSLTGTGAYEQYF

j_call: TRBJ1-2
d_call: .
v_call: TRBV7-3
clone_size: .
cdr3_nt: TGTGCCAGCAGCTTAAAACAGGGCTATGGCTACACCTTC
cdr3_aa: CASSLKQGYGYTF

j_call: TRBJ1-1
d_call: TRBD1
v_call: TRBV5-6
clone_size: .
cdr3_nt: TGTGCCAGCAGCACTCGGACAGGGGGCTGGGTGCTGGGTGAAGCTTTCTTT
cdr3_aa: CASSTRTGGWVLGEAFF

j_call: TRBJ2-5
d_call: .
v_call: TRBV7-3
clone_size: .
cdr3_nt: TGTGCCAGCAGCTTGCGGGTTGAGACCCAGTACTTC
cdr3_aa: CASSLRVETQYF

j_call: TRBJ1-4
d_call: .
v_call: TRBV20-1
clone_size: .
cdr3_nt: TGCAGTGCCGGGACATCTGAAAAACTGTTTTTT
cdr3_aa: CSAGTSEKLFF

j_call: TRBJ1-2
d_call: TRBD1
v_call: TRBV11-2
clone_size: few
cdr3_nt: TGTGCCAGCAGCTTAGATGGGTCGGACAGGGCAAACTATGGCTACACCTTC
cdr3_aa: CASSLDGSDRANYGYTF

j_call: TRBJ1-5
d_call: .
v_call: TRBV4-1
clone_size: .
cdr3_nt: TGCGCCAGCAGCCAAGTCTATAGCAATCAGCCCCAGCATTTT
cdr3_aa: CASSQVYSNQPQHF

j_call: TRBJ2-7
d_call: .
v_call: TRBV7-2
clone_size: .
cdr3_nt: TGTGCCAGCAGCCAGCGGATCCAGCGGAGAACCTACGAGCAGTACTTC
cdr3_aa: CASSQRIQRRTYEQYF

j_call: TRBJ2-3
d_call: TRBD2
v_call: TRBV5-1
clone_size: few
cdr3_nt: TGCGCCAGCAGCTTAGAGGGACTAGCGGGAGGCACAGATACGCAGTATTTT
cdr3_aa: CASSLEGLAGGTDTQYF